A selection of T cell receptor beta chains follows, all from one sample in a study of PD-1 blockade in classical Hodgkin lymphoma. Sequencing used immunoSEQ multiplex PCR; TCRdb keeps in-frame clones, though not all of them. The sample records roughly 38,000 clones, roughly 86% being singletons. Source: peripheral blood mononuclear cells (PBMCs), taken before the second cycle of nivolumab. Receptors originate from a human donor with classical Hodgkin lymphoma. The CDR3 runs from the conserved cysteine through the conserved F or W. Fields, in order: clone size, V gene, J gene, D gene, CDR3 protein, CDR3 DNA. The D gene is left open where the match is weak. Size is stated for part of the rows, as once, few or many counts, or as a class when the clone is expanded.

abundance: NA; v_gene: TRBV6-1; j_gene: TRBJ1-1; d_gene: NA; CDR3aa: CASRAGLNTEAFF; CDR3nt: TGTGCCAGCAGGGCCGGGCTGAACACTGAAGCTTTCTTT
abundance: NA; v_gene: TRBV27; j_gene: TRBJ2-7; d_gene: NA; CDR3aa: CATQGSSYEQYF; CDR3nt: TGTGCCACCCAGGGCAGTTCCTACGAGCAGTACTTC
abundance: NA; v_gene: TRBV4-2; j_gene: TRBJ2-7; d_gene: TRBD1; CDR3aa: CASSPRTGGAEQYF; CDR3nt: TGTGCCAGCAGCCCCAGGACAGGGGGCGCCGAGCAGTACTTC
abundance: NA; v_gene: TRBV10-2; j_gene: TRBJ2-1; d_gene: NA; CDR3aa: CASSEPFLDEQFF; CDR3nt: TGCGCCAGCAGTGAACCGTTTTTGGATGAGCAGTTCTTC
abundance: NA; v_gene: TRBV7-9; j_gene: TRBJ2-5; d_gene: TRBD1; CDR3aa: CASSSRTGEETQYF; CDR3nt: TGTGCCAGCAGCTCCCGGACAGGGGAAGAGACCCAGTACTTC
abundance: few; v_gene: TRBV6-5; j_gene: TRBJ1-3; d_gene: NA; CDR3aa: CASRSTGFSGNTIYF; CDR3nt: TGTGCCAGCAGGTCGACAGGCTTCTCTGGAAACACCATATATTTT
abundance: NA; v_gene: TRBV27; j_gene: TRBJ1-4; d_gene: NA; CDR3aa: CASGPGSGGKLFF; CDR3nt: TGTGCCAGCGGACCGGGGTCTGGCGGAAAACTGTTTTTT
abundance: NA; v_gene: TRBV6-5; j_gene: TRBJ2-5; d_gene: NA; CDR3aa: CASSYSRGGVETQYF; CDR3nt: TGTGCCAGCAGTTACTCGCGAGGGGGGGTGGAGACCCAGTACTTC
abundance: NA; v_gene: TRBV6-5; j_gene: TRBJ1-2; d_gene: NA; CDR3aa: CASSRDRNYGYTF; CDR3nt: TGTGCCAGCAGTCGGGACCGAAACTATGGCTACACCTTC
abundance: NA; v_gene: TRBV27; j_gene: TRBJ1-5; d_gene: NA; CDR3aa: CASSLGGGVGNQPQHF; CDR3nt: TGTGCCAGCAGTTTGGGGGGGGGCGTGGGGAATCAGCCCCAGCATTTT
abundance: NA; v_gene: TRBV6-6; j_gene: TRBJ1-3; d_gene: NA; CDR3aa: CASSYGSPNAGNTIYF; CDR3nt: TGTGCCAGCAGTTACGGGAGCCCAAATGCTGGAAACACCATATATTTT
abundance: NA; v_gene: TRBV4-1; j_gene: TRBJ2-7; d_gene: TRBD2; CDR3aa: CASSQGLATSGSGYEQYF; CDR3nt: TGCGCCAGCAGCCAAGGATTGGCCACTAGCGGGAGTGGGTACGAGCAGTACTTC
abundance: NA; v_gene: TRBV19; j_gene: TRBJ2-5; d_gene: TRBD2; CDR3aa: CASSIQTSGAETQYF; CDR3nt: TGTGCCAGTAGTATCCAGACTAGCGGGGCAGAGACCCAGTACTTC
abundance: few; v_gene: TRBV27; j_gene: TRBJ2-1; d_gene: TRBD2; CDR3aa: CASSGLAAYNEQFF; CDR3nt: TGTGCCAGCAGCGGACTAGCGGCTTACAATGAGCAGTTCTTC
abundance: NA; v_gene: TRBV27; j_gene: TRBJ2-7; d_gene: NA; CDR3aa: CASSPVTGPEQYF; CDR3nt: TGTGCCAGCAGCCCAGTAACAGGGCCCGAGCAGTACTTC
abundance: NA; v_gene: TRBV2; j_gene: TRBJ1-2; d_gene: NA; CDR3aa: CASSEYGNSYGYTF; CDR3nt: TGTGCCAGCAGTGAATACGGGAACAGCTATGGCTACACCTTC
abundance: NA; v_gene: TRBV7-9; j_gene: TRBJ1-3; d_gene: NA; CDR3aa: CASSLDGSGNTIYF; CDR3nt: TGTGCCAGCAGCTTGGACGGCTCTGGAAACACCATATATTTT
abundance: few; v_gene: TRBV5-2; j_gene: TRBJ1-2; d_gene: NA; CDR3aa: CASNEYRGVRKTYGYTF; CDR3nt: TGTGCCAGCAACGAGTACAGAGGAGTACGAAAGACCTATGGCTACACCTTC
abundance: NA; v_gene: TRBV6-6; j_gene: TRBJ1-6; d_gene: NA; CDR3aa: CASSRDRSSYNSPLHF; CDR3nt: TGTGCCAGCAGCAGGGACCGCAGCTCCTATAATTCACCCCTCCACTTT
abundance: NA; v_gene: TRBV5-1; j_gene: TRBJ2-7; d_gene: NA; CDR3aa: CASSLGYRPQVYEQYF; CDR3nt: TGCGCCAGCAGCTTGGGCTACCGGCCTCAAGTCTACGAGCAGTACTTC
abundance: NA; v_gene: TRBV6-5; j_gene: TRBJ2-7; d_gene: TRBD1; CDR3aa: CASSQGQGKQYF; CDR3nt: TGTGCCAGCAGCCAAGGACAGGGGAAGCAGTACTTC
abundance: NA; v_gene: TRBV21-1; j_gene: TRBJ2-5; d_gene: NA; CDR3aa: CASSKVCMRDFQETQYF; CDR3nt: TGTGCCAGCAGCAAAGTCTGTATGCGGGATTTTCAAGAGACCCAGTACTTC
abundance: NA; v_gene: TRBV5-1; j_gene: TRBJ1-1; d_gene: NA; CDR3aa: CASSLYFPMNTEAFF; CDR3nt: TGCGCCAGCAGCTTGTATTTCCCCATGAACACTGAAGCTTTCTTT
abundance: NA; v_gene: TRBV4-1; j_gene: TRBJ2-7; d_gene: TRBD2; CDR3aa: CASSQGLAGVGYEQYF; CDR3nt: TGCGCCAGCAGCCAGGGACTAGCGGGAGTCGGCTACGAGCAGTACTTC
abundance: NA; v_gene: TRBV2; j_gene: TRBJ2-3; d_gene: NA; CDR3aa: CASSESSGTDTQYF; CDR3nt: TGTGCCAGCAGTGAGAGTAGCGGCACAGATACGCAGTATTTT
abundance: NA; v_gene: TRBV10-2; j_gene: TRBJ1-6; d_gene: NA; CDR3aa: CASQVVSSYNSPLHF; CDR3nt: TGCGCCAGCCAGGTCGTGAGCTCCTATAATTCACCCCTCCACTTT
abundance: NA; v_gene: TRBV5-1; j_gene: TRBJ1-5; d_gene: TRBD1; CDR3aa: CASSPGQGIQPQHF; CDR3nt: TGCGCCAGCAGCCCTGGACAGGGGATTCAGCCCCAGCATTTT
abundance: few; v_gene: TRBV9; j_gene: TRBJ1-5; d_gene: NA; CDR3aa: CASSVDVNQPQHF; CDR3nt: TGTGCCAGCAGCGTAGACGTGAATCAGCCCCAGCATTTT
abundance: NA; v_gene: TRBV5-1; j_gene: TRBJ2-4; d_gene: NA; CDR3aa: CASSLSNGGLGNIQYF; CDR3nt: TGCGCCAGCAGCTTGTCGAACGGGGGGCTCGGAAACATTCAGTACTTC
abundance: NA; v_gene: TRBV20-1; j_gene: TRBJ2-7; d_gene: NA; CDR3aa: CSAKGYEQYF; CDR3nt: TGCAGTGCTAAGGGCTACGAGCAGTACTTC
abundance: few; v_gene: TRBV28; j_gene: TRBJ1-6; d_gene: NA; CDR3aa: CASSLVAGAYNSPLHF; CDR3nt: TGTGCCAGCAGTTTAGTAGCCGGTGCCTATAATTCACCCCTCCACTTT